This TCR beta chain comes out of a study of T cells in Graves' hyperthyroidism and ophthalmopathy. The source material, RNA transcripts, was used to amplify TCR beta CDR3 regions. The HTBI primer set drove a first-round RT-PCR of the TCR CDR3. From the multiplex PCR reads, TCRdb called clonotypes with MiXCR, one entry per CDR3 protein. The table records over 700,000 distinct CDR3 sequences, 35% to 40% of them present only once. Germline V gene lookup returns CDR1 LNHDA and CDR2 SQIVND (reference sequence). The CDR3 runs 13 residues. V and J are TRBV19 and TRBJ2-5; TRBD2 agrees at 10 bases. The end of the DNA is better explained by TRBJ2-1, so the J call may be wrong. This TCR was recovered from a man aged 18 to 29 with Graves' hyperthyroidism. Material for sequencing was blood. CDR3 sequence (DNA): TGTGCCAGTAGCCTACTAGCGGGATGGGGGCAGTTCTTC. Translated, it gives CASSLLAGWGQFF.